The rows below give T cell receptor beta chains drawn from one sample of a study of T cells in localized non-small cell lung cancer. Clones were read by immunoSEQ multiplex PCR, and TCRdb kept only the in-frame ones, dropping some. Of roughly 25,000 clones listed, roughly nine tenths were seen once; the top ten hold 2.5% to 3%. Specimen: peripheral blood, collected before any cancer treatment. The receptors stem from a woman aged 35-75 years with stage I lung adenocarcinoma. Both conserved end residues are part of each CDR3. D genes are given only for firm matches. Clone size, where shown, is once, few, many, or a class for clones that have expanded.

v_call	j_call	cdr3_length	clone_size	d_call	cdr3_nt	cdr3_aa
TRBV5-1	TRBJ2-2	15	.	.	TGCGCCAGCAGCTTGGATAGTGGTAACACCGGGGAGCTGTTTTTT	CASSLDSGNTGELFF
TRBV5-1	TRBJ2-7	12	.	.	TGCGCCAGCAGCTTCCAGTCCCACGAGCAGTACTTC	CASSFQSHEQYF
TRBV7-2	TRBJ2-2	13	.	.	TGTGCCAGCAGCTTAGGAGTTGCCGGGGAGCTGTTTTTT	CASSLGVAGELFF
TRBV6-1	TRBJ2-7	14	.	.	TGTGCCAGCAGCTATGGGGTCGGCCCCTACGAGCAGTACTTC	CASSYGVGPYEQYF
TRBV2	TRBJ1-1	10	.	.	TGTGCCAGCCCGCACACTGAAGCTTTCTTT	CASPHTEAFF
TRBV14	TRBJ2-5	17	.	TRBD1	TGTGCCAGCAGCCAAGATCGGAGCCAGGGGGTCGGCGAGACCCAGTACTTC	CASSQDRSQGVGETQYF
TRBV9	TRBJ1-2	15	.	.	TGTGCCAGCAGCGTAGTCAGCTTCGATTCCGATGGCTACACCTTC	CASSVVSFDSDGYTF
TRBV7-9	TRBJ2-3	15	.	.	TGTGCCAGCAGCCCCGACAGGATGAGCACAGATACGCAGTATTTT	CASSPDRMSTDTQYF
TRBV5-1	TRBJ1-1	13	once	.	TGCGCCAGCAGTGGCTACTTAAACACTGAAGCTTTCTTT	CASSGYLNTEAFF
TRBV7-9	TRBJ1-1	13	.	.	TGTGCCAGCAGCCCCCAGGGAGCCACTGAAGCTTTCTTT	CASSPQGATEAFF
TRBV10-3	TRBJ1-5	14	.	.	TGTGCCATCAGTAACCGGGACATTAATCAGCCCCAGCATTTT	CAISNRDINQPQHF
TRBV5-4	TRBJ1-2	15	.	TRBD1	TGTGCCAGCAGCCAAGGACAGGGGGATCTCATTGGCTACACCTTC	CASSQGQGDLIGYTF
TRBV5-1	TRBJ1-4	16	.	.	TGCGCCAGCAGCTTCGGCCCGGGCCTAACTAATGAAAAACTGTTTTTT	CASSFGPGLTNEKLFF
TRBV7-2	TRBJ2-3	13	few	.	TGTGCCAGCAGCTCCAATTCTGGAGATACGCAGTATTTT	CASSSNSGDTQYF
TRBV19	TRBJ1-2	15	few	.	TGTGCCAGTACCTCTCTGCGTTCGTCGGGCTATGGCTACACCTTC	CASTSLRSSGYGYTF
TRBV10-3	TRBJ2-3	15	.	TRBD1	TGTGCCATCAGTGCCCAGGGACAGGGAACAGATACGCAGTATTTT	CAISAQGQGTDTQYF
TRBV10-3	TRBJ2-7	14	.	TRBD1	TGTGCCATCAGAGGGACAGGGGTCTCCTACGAGCAGTACTTC	CAIRGTGVSYEQYF
TRBV6-5	TRBJ1-1	13	.	TRBD1	TGTGCCAGCGTTCGAACAGGGGGCCGAGAAGCTTTCTTT	CASVRTGGREAFF
TRBV7-9	TRBJ2-2	15	.	.	TGTGCCAGCAGCCTTACACAGGGAAGCACCGGGGAGCTGTTTTTT	CASSLTQGSTGELFF
TRBV5-1	TRBJ2-1	13	.	.	TGCGCCAGCAGCCCCATACTATCCAATGAGCAGTTCTTC	CASSPILSNEQFF
TRBV5-4	TRBJ2-5	14	.	TRBD1	TGTGCCAGCAGCGCCGGGACAGTCCAAGAGACCCAGTACTTC	CASSAGTVQETQYF
TRBV28	TRBJ1-4	15	.	TRBD1	TGTGCCAGCAGTCCCTCGGGACAGGGTGGAGAAAAACTGTTTTTT	CASSPSGQGGEKLFF
TRBV2	TRBJ2-2	16	.	TRBD1	TGTGCCAGCGGGTTAGAAGGGACAGCGAACACCGGGGAGCTGTTTTTT	CASGLEGTANTGELFF
TRBV5-1	TRBJ2-7	14	.	TRBD2	TGCGCCAGCAGCTCCGGGACTAGCGGCTACGAGCAGTACTTC	CASSSGTSGYEQYF
TRBV10-1	TRBJ1-5	13	.	TRBD1	TGCGCCACTTCGCTGGACAGGAATCAGCCCCAGCATTTT	CATSLDRNQPQHF
TRBV27	TRBJ2-7	13	.	.	TGTGCCAGCAGTAGAAAGGCGGGGTCCGAGCAGTACTTC	CASSRKAGSEQYF
TRBV2	TRBJ2-1	15	.	.	TGTGCCAGCAGGCCCGGGACGACCCCGTACAATGAGCAGTTCTTC	CASRPGTTPYNEQFF
TRBV5-1	TRBJ2-7	17	.	TRBD2	TGCGCCAGCAGCCTCCTCCCACCCACCGGACTAGTGGTCGAGCAGTACTTC	CASSLLPPTGLVVEQYF
TRBV4-1	TRBJ2-2	15	.	.	TGCGCCAGCAGCCAGAGGGCGCCCAACACCGGGGAGCTGTTTTTT	CASSQRAPNTGELFF
TRBV25-1	TRBJ2-5	17	.	.	TGTGCCAGCAGTGAACACCCCTTAGAGGGAGCAGGCGAGACCCAGTACTTC	CASSEHPLEGAGETQYF
TRBV28	TRBJ2-7	12	.	.	TGTGCCAGCAGTTTATCAGGGGTCGAGCAGTACTTC	CASSLSGVEQYF
TRBV19	TRBJ2-1	13	.	.	TGTGCCAGTAGTAATGGTGTGGGGAATGAGCAGTTCTTC	CASSNGVGNEQFF
TRBV5-1	TRBJ2-3	15	once	.	TGCGCCAGCAGCTTGAGGGGAACGGGAGAAGATACGCAGTATTTT	CASSLRGTGEDTQYF
TRBV6-1	TRBJ1-3	14	.	TRBD1	TGTGCCTGCACAGGGGGCAGCTCTGGAAACACCATATATTTT	CACTGGSSGNTIYF
TRBV5-4	TRBJ2-3	14	.	.	TGTGCCAGCAGCTTAAGGAGTCCCACAGATACGCAGTATTTT	CASSLRSPTDTQYF
TRBV7-9	TRBJ2-3	14	.	.	TGTGCCAGCAGCTTAGTCCCGGGTCCAGATACGCAGTATTTT	CASSLVPGPDTQYF
TRBV7-3	TRBJ2-3	15	.	TRBD2	TGTGCCAGCAGCCCTGGCGGGAGGAGCACAGATACGCAGTATTTT	CASSPGGRSTDTQYF
TRBV2	TRBJ1-2	11	.	.	TGTGCCAGCAGTCGGGACTATGGCTACACCTTC	CASSRDYGYTF
TRBV28	TRBJ1-5	16	once	.	TGTGCCAGCAGGAATTTTGAGGGGAATAGCAATCAGCCCCAGCATTTT	CASRNFEGNSNQPQHF
TRBV2	TRBJ2-1	12	once	.	TGTGCCAGCAGAGGGGACCAAGGGGAGCAGTTCTTC	CASRGDQGEQFF
TRBV6-5	TRBJ2-7	13	.	.	TGTGCCAGCAGTTACGGGTATAGCTACGAGCAGTACTTC	CASSYGYSYEQYF
TRBV29-1	TRBJ2-3	17	.	.	TGCAGCGTTGAAGGGGGACTCGAGGGGGGCAGCACAGATACGCAGTATTTT	CSVEGGLEGGSTDTQYF